One and the same sample provided the 20 T cell receptor beta chains below, sequenced in a study of vaccination and CD4 T cells after COVID-19. As for treatment: approximately nine-day PBMC culture with coronavirus spike peptide pools or control peptides (ViraFEST assay). Antigens for these TCRs are unknown. Cultured CD4+ T cell DNA underwent sequencing with the Oncomine TCR Beta short-read assay. From the PCR reads, TCRdb called clonotypes with MiXCR, one entry per CDR3 protein. The top ten clones hold about 49% of a sample with some 7,600 distinct CDR3 sequences, approximately 55% of them seen once. The sample consisted of CD4+ T cells from blood, cultured in vitro. These receptors all come from a human donor who had recovered from COVID-19.

The chain has TRBV21-1 and TRBJ2-5; the D segment call TRBD1 is taken from the table without a DNA check. TRBV21-1 is a pseudogene. The CDR3 loop spans 16 amino acids. CDR3 bases: TGTGCCAGCAGTTTTCAGGGGTTGGTCCACCAAGAGACCCAGTACTTC. Amino acid sequence: CASSFQGLVHQETQYF.

The chain has TRBV6-1 and TRBJ2-3; a possible D gene is TRBD1 (5 bases). The CDR3 sequence is 13 residues long. Germline V gene sequence: CDR1 MNHNS, CDR2 SASEGT. With 7 bases removed from V and 0 bases from J, the gap between germline ends came to 8 bases. The CDR3 nucleotides are TGTGCCAGCATGCAGGGAAGCACAGATACGCAGTATTTT. This encodes CASMQGSTDTQYF.

CDR3 sequence: CASSPRTRIGGELFF. DNA of the CDR3: TGTGCCAGCAGTCCAAGGACTAGAATTGGCGGGGAGCTGTTTTTT. J is TRBJ2-2 and V is TRBV2; 7 nucleotides align to TRBD2. Germline V gene data show CDR1 as SNHLY and CDR2 as FYNNEI. This CDR3 comprises 15 residues. Trimming took 5 bases from V and 7 from J; bases not matched to a gene: 10.

This clonotype appeared a few times. The rearrangement uses TRBV25-1 and TRBJ1-6, with 9 bases that match TRBD1. Per germline, CDR1 MGHDK and CDR2 SYGVNS. This CDR3 is 14 amino acids long. With 5 bases clipped from V and 10 bases from J, the junction kept 6 bases outside the gene matches. CDR3 bases: TGTGCCAGCAGTTCTGGGACAGGGAGCTCACCCCTCCACTTT. It encodes CASSSGTGSSPLHF.

The sample holds one count of this clonotype. V and J are TRBV20-1 and TRBJ1-1; D perhaps matches TRBD1 (5 bases). The V end lost 6 bases, the J end lost 1 base, and 21 bases lay between the germline ends. CDR3 length: 16 amino acids. CDR1 and CDR2 (germline): DFQATT, SNEGSKA (reference sequence). In DNA, the CDR3 is TGCAGTGCCATAGGATCCCAGGGTCGGAGGAACACTGAAGCTTTCTTT. Protein sequence: CSAIGSQGRRNTEAFF.

The chain carries TRBV20-1 and TRBJ2-1; 16 nucleotides line up with TRBD2. Germline lookup yields CDR1 DFQATT and CDR2 SNEGSKA (reference sequence). Trimming took 6 bases from V and 1 from J; bases not matched to a gene: 3. The CDR3 sequence is 16 residues long. In DNA, the CDR3 is TGCAGTGCCCGGGGACTAGCGGGGGGGTCCTACAATGAGCAGTTCTTC. Encoded protein: CSARGLAGGSYNEQFF.

This chain uses TRBV5-1 with TRBJ1-1; 8 bases map to TRBD1. Germline values: CDR1 SGHRS, CDR2 YFSETQ. The CDR3 has 16 amino acids. V lost 0 bases and J lost 0; bases outside the gene matches: 4. The CDR3 is CASSLVSGGMNTEAFF. Here the CDR3 DNA reads TGCGCCAGCAGCTTGGTTTCAGGGGGCATGAACACTGAAGCTTTCTTT.

This sequence joins TRBV14 and TRBJ2-3, with a tentative D call TRBD1 (5 bases). Trimming left V 1 base short and J 4 bases short, with 15 bases between. The CDR3 runs to 16 residues. CDR1 is SGHDN, CDR2 FVKESK, per germline. The CDR3 reads CASSQALLGESDTQYF. The CDR3 coding sequence is TGTGCCAGCAGCCAAGCCCTTTTAGGGGAATCAGATACGCAGTATTTT.

This sequence joins TRBV6-1 and TRBJ2-5; 14 bases agree with TRBD2. CDR3 length equals 17 residues. With 1 base clipped from V and 5 bases from J, the junction kept 6 bases outside the gene matches. CDR1 and CDR2 from the germline V gene are MNHNS and SASEGT. The CDR3 region is CASSEGTSGGFWETQYF. As DNA, the CDR3 is TGTGCCAGCAGTGAAGGGACTAGCGGGGGGTTTTGGGAGACCCAGTACTTC.

The chain is built from TRBV6-1 and TRBJ2-7, with 10 bases that match TRBD2. Germline trimming cut 7 bases from V and 2 bases from J; bases unmatched to any gene: 8. The length of the CDR3 is 15 residues. CDR1 and CDR2 from the germline V gene are MNHNS and SASEGT. In nucleotides, the CDR3 is TGTGCCAGCATGGACGTAGCGGGGGGAACCTACGAGCAGTACTTC. Encoded protein: CASMDVAGGTYEQYF.

This chain joins TRBV7-9 and TRBJ1-1, with D unclear. This CDR3 is 12 amino acids long. Trimming pared 8 bases from V and 4 bases from J, leaving 11 bases between. Germline V CDR1 and CDR2: SEHNR, FQNEAQ (reference sequence). CDR3 loop: CASHTWGTEAFF. The CDR3 coding sequence is TGTGCCAGCCATACTTGGGGCACTGAAGCTTTCTTT.

This clonotype was recorded only once. The V gene is TRBV2, the J gene TRBJ2-1; TRBD2 is a possible D gene (5 bases). Looked up from germline, CDR1 is SNHLY and CDR2 is FYNNEI. V was clipped by 4 bases and J by 4 bases, with 14 bases between them. The length of the CDR3 is 15 residues. CDR3 protein: CASSVEGTTYNEQFF. Here the CDR3 DNA reads TGTGCCAGCAGTGTAGAGGGAACAACATACAATGAGCAGTTCTTC.

This sequence joins TRBV12-3 or TRBV12-4 and TRBJ1-1, with 8 bases aligning to TRBD1. The CDR3 runs 15 residues. V shed 6 bases, J shed 3 bases, and the junction held 9 bases outside the gene matches. The CDR3 is CASRANRGRDTEAFF. Written as DNA, the CDR3 is TGTGCCAGCAGAGCAAACAGGGGGAGGGACACTGAAGCTTTCTTT.

The chain employs TRBV20-1 and TRBJ1-2; TRBD1 matches 7 bases. V lost 6 bases and J lost 4; bases outside the gene matches: 5. Germline-derived CDR1 and CDR2 are DFQATT and SNEGSKA (reference sequence). The CDR3 contains 12 residues. The CDR3 nucleotides read TGCAGTGCCAAAGGGGGCCGCTATGGCTACACCTTC. Protein sequence: CSAKGGRYGYTF.

The chain couples TRBV2 to TRBJ1-4; D call uncertain. Trimming left V 6 bases short and J 0 bases short, with 8 bases between. CDR1 SNHLY and CDR2 FYNNEI come from the germline V gene. This CDR3 is 14 amino acids long. The CDR3 DNA follows: TGTGCCAGCAGCCGAACAACAACTAATGAAAAACTGTTTTTT. Protein: CASSRTTTNEKLFF.

This chain connects TRBV2 to TRBJ2-3; the D gene is possibly TRBD2 (7 bases). Germline V gives CDR1 SNHLY, CDR2 FYNNEI. This CDR3 has 17 amino acids. V dropped 7 bases and J dropped 3 bases, with 23 bases sitting between them. CDR3 bases: TGTGCCAGCACCAGTAACCCTGCGGGGGCGAGGACAGATACGCAGTATTTT. It specifies CASTSNPAGARTDTQYF.

The gene calls are TRBV12-3 or TRBV12-4 and TRBJ1-3; unclear D gene. The CDR3 runs 13 residues. The V end was cut by 8 bases, the J end by 1 base, with 9 bases between. CDR3 sequence (DNA): TGTGCCAGCCGACCCGTTTCTGGAAACACCATATATTTT. Its protein is CASRPVSGNTIYF.

V gene TRBV20-1 combines with J gene TRBJ2-3; the D is unclear. The CDR3 is 13 residues long. Looked up from germline, CDR1 is DFQATT and CDR2 is SNEGSKA (reference sequence). The V and J ends lost 2 bases and 2 bases respectively, with 8 bases between them. The CDR3 DNA reads as TGCAGTGCTAGAAAACCTTCCACAGATACGCAGTATTTT. Its translation is CSARKPSTDTQYF.

This clonotype was seen only once. The rearrangement joins TRBV6-1 to TRBJ2-3; tentative D call: TRBD2 (6 bases). Per the germline V gene, CDR1 is MNHNS and CDR2 is SASEGT. The CDR3 extends over 16 amino acids. V shed 7 bases and J shed 2 bases, with 19 bases lying between them. The CDR3 loop is CASTLGAGWVTDTQYF. CDR3 nucleotide sequence: TGTGCCAGCACACTTGGGGCGGGGTGGGTCACAGATACGCAGTATTTT.

This sequence joins TRBV20-1 and TRBJ1-5, with 9 bases identical to TRBD1. The CDR3 has 17 amino acids. Looked up from germline, CDR1 is DFQATT and CDR2 is SNEGSKA (reference sequence). V trimming: 0 bases; J trimming: 1 base; junction bases outside the gene matches: 7. CDR3 DNA: TGCAGTGCTAGAGAGCGACAGGGGGGCCGGAGCAATCAGCCCCAGCATTTT. It specifies CSARERQGGRSNQPQHF.